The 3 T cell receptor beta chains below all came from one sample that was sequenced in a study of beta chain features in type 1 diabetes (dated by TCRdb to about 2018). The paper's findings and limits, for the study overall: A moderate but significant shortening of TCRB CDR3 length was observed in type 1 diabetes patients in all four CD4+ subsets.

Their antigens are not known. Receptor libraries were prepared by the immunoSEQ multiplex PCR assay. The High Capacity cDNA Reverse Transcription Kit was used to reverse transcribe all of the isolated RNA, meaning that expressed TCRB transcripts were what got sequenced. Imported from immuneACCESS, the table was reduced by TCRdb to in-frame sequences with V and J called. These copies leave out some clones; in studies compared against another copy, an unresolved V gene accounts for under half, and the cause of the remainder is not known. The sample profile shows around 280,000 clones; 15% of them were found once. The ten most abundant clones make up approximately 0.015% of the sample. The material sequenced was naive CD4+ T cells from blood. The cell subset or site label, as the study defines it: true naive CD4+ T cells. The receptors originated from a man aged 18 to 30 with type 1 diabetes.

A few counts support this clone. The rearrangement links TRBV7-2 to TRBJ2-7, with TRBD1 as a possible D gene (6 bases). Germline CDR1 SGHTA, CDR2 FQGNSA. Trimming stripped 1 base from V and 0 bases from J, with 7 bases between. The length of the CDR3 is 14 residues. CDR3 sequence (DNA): TGTGCCAGCAGCTTAGTGGACAGCTCCTACGAGCAGTACTTC. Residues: CASSLVDSSYEQYF.

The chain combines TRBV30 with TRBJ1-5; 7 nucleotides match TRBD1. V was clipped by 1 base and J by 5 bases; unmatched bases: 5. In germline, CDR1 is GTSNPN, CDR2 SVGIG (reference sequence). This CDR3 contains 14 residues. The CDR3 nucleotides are TGTGCCTGGAGTGGCTGGCAGGGGGATCAGCCCCAGCATTTT. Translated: CAWSGWQGDQPQHF.

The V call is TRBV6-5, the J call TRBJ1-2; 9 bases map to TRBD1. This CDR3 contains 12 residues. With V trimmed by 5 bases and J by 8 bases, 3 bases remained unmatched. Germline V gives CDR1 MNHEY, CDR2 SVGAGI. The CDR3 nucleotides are TGTGCCAGCAGTATAACAGGGGGCGGCTACACCTTC. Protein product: CASSITGGGYTF.